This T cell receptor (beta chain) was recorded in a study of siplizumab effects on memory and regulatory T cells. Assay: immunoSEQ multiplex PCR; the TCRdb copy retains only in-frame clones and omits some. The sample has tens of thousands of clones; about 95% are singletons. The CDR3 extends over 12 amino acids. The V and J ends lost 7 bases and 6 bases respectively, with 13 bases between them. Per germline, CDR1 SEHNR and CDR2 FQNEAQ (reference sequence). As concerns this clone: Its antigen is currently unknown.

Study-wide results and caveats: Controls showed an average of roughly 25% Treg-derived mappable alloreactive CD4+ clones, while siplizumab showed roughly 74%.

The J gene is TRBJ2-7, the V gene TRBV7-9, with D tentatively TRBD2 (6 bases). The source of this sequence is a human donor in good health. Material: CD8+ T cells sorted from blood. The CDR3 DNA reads TGTGCCAGCACGTCCGCGGGAACCGAGCAGTACTTC. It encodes CASTSAGTEQYF.